This T cell receptor (beta chain) originates from a study of regulatory T cells in long-lasting Graves disease. Time point specified: persistent/refractory GD, antithyroid drugs over 5 years with positive TRAb. PBMC RNA was the source of the TCR library. Patients met American Thyroid Association criteria for Graves' disease. EDTA tubes collected roughly 9 milliliters of peripheral blood. This clonotype was observed many times. What it recognizes is unknown. Study conclusions and caveats: The analysis examined peripheral blood only and excluded thyroid tissue. Sharing of public clonotypes was greater in persistent patients (about 2,500) than in new patients (roughly 1,000).

Losses at the gene ends were 3 bases for V and 4 bases for J; bases not matched to a gene: 7. The CDR3 totals 15 residues. The V gene's germline CDR1 is SGHTA and CDR2 FQGNSA. Construction of the TCR beta libraries employed iRepertoire HTBI primers in conjunction with Arm-PCR of CDR3 regions. TCRdb called the multiplex PCR reads again in MiXCR, with one record for every CDR3 protein. Among 300,000 to 500,000 distinct CDR3 sequences listed, under 25% were seen once. This sequence joins TRBV7-2 and TRBJ2-5; 8 nucleotides line up with TRBD1. Specimen: peripheral blood mononuclear cells (PBMCs), collected when the disease was refractory, from a patient treated with antithyroid drugs. The clonotype originates from a female donor with Graves disease. Written as DNA, the CDR3 is TGTGCCAGCAGCTTCCAGACAGGGGAATTAGAGACCCAGTACTTC. Amino acids: CASSFQTGELETQYF.